What follows are 20 T cell receptor beta chains derived from one specimen sequenced in a study of graft-versus-host responses after intestinal transplantation. The assay was immunoSEQ multiplex PCR, and TCRdb's table has in-frame clones only and misses some. The sample lists about 90,000 clones, 82% seen once, with 0.8% to 0.9% in the top ten. These receptors lack a known antigen. The sequencing used unstimulated CD4+ T cells sorted from spleen or lymph node cells, collected before intestinal transplant. The receptor source for this set is a human donor who received an intestinal transplant.

V and J are TRBV7-9 and TRBJ2-5; D might be TRBD2 (5 bases). The CDR3 covers 13 residues. V was shortened by 5 bases and J by 5 bases, with 12 bases between the two germline ends. Germline values: CDR1 SEHNR, CDR2 FQNEAQ (reference sequence). CDR3 region: CASSVFGGETQYF. CDR3 nucleotide sequence: TGTGCCAGCAGCGTTTTTGGCGGGGAGACCCAGTACTTC.

This clone appeared once. One end of the junction does not line up with germline, which may come from a read error. The J gene is TRBJ2-5, the V gene TRBV28, with 12 bases that match TRBD2. This CDR3 contains 16 residues. Per the germline V gene, CDR1 is MDHEN and CDR2 is SYDVKM. The CDR3 DNA follows: TGTGCCAGCAGTTTGGGACTAGCGGGCATCCAAGGGACCCAGTACTTC. The encoded protein is CASSLGLAGIQGTQYF.

This chain joins TRBV7-8 and TRBJ2-5; maybe TRBD2 (5 bases). Trimming shortened V by 1 base and J by 5 bases, and 8 bases separated the two germline ends. The CDR3 is 13 residues long. Germline V gene sequence: CDR1 SGHVS, CDR2 FQNEAQ. CDR3 sequence: CASSLDPGETQYF. CDR3 bases: TGTGCCAGCAGCTTAGATCCGGGGGAGACCCAGTACTTC.

Comments on this clone: Other nucleotide sequences from this sample produce the same CDR3. The V and J genes are TRBV18 and TRBJ2-7; tentative D call: TRBD1 (5 bases). The V end was cut by 3 bases, the J end by 3 bases, with 9 bases between. CDR1 and CDR2 (germline): KGHSH, LQKENI. This CDR3 contains 13 residues. CDR3 amino acids: CASSPPDSYEQYF. The CDR3 DNA sequence: TGTGCCAGCTCACCCCCTGACAGCTACGAGCAGTACTTC.

The CDR3 sequence: CATSRDQGFSGANVLTF. CDR3 in DNA: TGTGCCACCAGCAGAGATCAGGGCTTCTCTGGGGCCAACGTCCTGACTTTC. The rearrangement uses TRBV15 and TRBJ2-6; a possible D gene is TRBD1 (5 bases). The CDR3 has 17 amino acids. CDR1 and CDR2 from the germline V gene are LNHNV and YYDKDF (reference sequence). The germline V and J ends were trimmed by 0 bases and 0 bases, with 9 bases remaining between them.

The chain has TRBV7-7 and TRBJ2-5; maybe TRBD1 (6 bases). CDR1 is SSHAT and CDR2 is FNYEAQ in the germline V gene (reference sequence). The CDR3 length is 13 residues. Trimming pared 4 bases from V and 2 bases from J, leaving 8 bases between. The CDR3 here is CASSSDRQETQYF. CDR3 nucleotides: TGTGCCAGCAGCTCGGACAGACAAGAGACCCAGTACTTC.

This chain joins TRBV7-2 and TRBJ2-3; no definite D call. The CDR3 runs to 14 residues. V lost 5 bases to trimming and J lost 2 bases, with 11 bases between them. Per germline, CDR1 SGHTA and CDR2 FQGNSA. The CDR3, as DNA: TGTGCCAGCAGCACCCGGGTCCTCACAGATACGCAGTATTTT. It is translated as CASSTRVLTDTQYF.

The V call is TRBV2, the J call TRBJ2-5, with 9 nucleotides matching TRBD2. V shed 5 bases and J 1 base; nucleotides not matched to a gene: 5. CDR1 is SNHLY and CDR2 is FYNNEI in the germline V gene. The length of the CDR3 is 15 residues. The CDR3 bases are TGTGCCAGCAGTTTACTAGCGGGCCTCCAAGAGACCCAGTACTTC. Amino acids: CASSLLAGLQETQYF.

J is TRBJ1-1 and V is TRBV5-1; tentative D call: TRBD1 (5 bases). The CDR3 has 15 amino acids. The V gene's germline CDR1 is SGHRS and CDR2 YFSETQ. V was trimmed by 4 bases and J by 1 base, leaving 14 bases between them. The CDR3 sequence: CASSQSWGGNTEAFF. The CDR3 DNA sequence: TGCGCCAGCAGCCAATCTTGGGGGGGGAACACTGAAGCTTTCTTT. The whole variable domain, remainder taken from reference TRBV5-1 and TRBJ1-1, is KAGVTQTPRYLIKTRGQQVTLSCSPISGHRSVSWYQQTPGQGLQFLFEYFSETQRNKGNFPGRFSGRQFSNSRSEMNVSTLELGDSALYLCASSQSWGGNTEAFFGQGTRLTVV.

CDR3 amino acids: CASSMDRVGGELFF. DNA for the CDR3: TGCGCCAGCAGCATGGACAGGGTGGGCGGGGAGCTGTTTTTT. J is TRBJ2-2 and V is TRBV5-1, with TRBD1 identical over 8 bases. Germline CDR1 reads SGHRS; CDR2 reads YFSETQ. Trimming took 4 bases from V and 7 from J; bases not matched to a gene: 6. There are 14 residues in the CDR3.

Worth noting for this clone: Compared with germline, one end of the junction differs, possibly owing to a read error. The rearrangement joins TRBV15 to TRBJ2-3, with 10 nucleotides matching TRBD1. Germline CDR1 LNHNV, CDR2 YYDKDF (reference sequence). The CDR3 length is 14 residues. In DNA form, the CDR3 reads TGTGCCGCCAGCACCAGACAGGGGGCTGATACGCAGTATTTT. This gives the protein CAASTRQGADTQYF.

The chain is built from TRBV18 and TRBJ2-7; TRBD2 matches at 7 bases. From germline, CDR1 is KGHSH and CDR2 LQKENI. V dropped 2 bases and J dropped 0; count of bases not matched to a gene: 1. The CDR3 has 14 amino acids. The CDR3 region is CASSPGLDSYEQYF. The CDR3 DNA reads as TGTGCCAGCTCACCAGGACTAGACTCCTACGAGCAGTACTTC.

V usage is TRBV5-5 and J usage is TRBJ1-5; 8 bases align to TRBD1. V shed 4 bases, J shed 6 bases, and the junction held 15 bases outside the gene matches. The germline V gene has CDR1 SGHKS and CDR2 YYEKEE (reference sequence). The CDR3 covers 17 residues. CDR3 sequence: CASSAGWTGLSGQPQHF. As DNA, the CDR3 is TGTGCCAGCAGCGCAGGCTGGACAGGGTTATCGGGTCAGCCCCAGCATTTT.

CDR3 amino acids: CASSQGAKGTDTQYF. DNA for the CDR3: TGTGCCAGCAGCCAAGGGGCGAAGGGGACAGATACGCAGTATTTT. The chain recombines TRBV14 with TRBJ2-3, with D tentatively TRBD1 (5 bases). The V and J ends lost 1 base and 3 bases respectively, with 11 bases between them. The CDR3 has 15 residues. CDR1 and CDR2 (germline): SGHDN, FVKESK.

This clone was counted a few times. CDR3 nucleotide sequence: TGCGCCAGCAGCTTGGGAGGGACAGGTATAAATCAGCCCCAGCATTTT. Amino acids: CASSLGGTGINQPQHF. J is TRBJ1-5 and V is TRBV5-1; 8 bases match TRBD1. The germline V gene encodes CDR1 SGHRS and CDR2 YFSETQ. The J segment lost 4 bases and the V segment lost 0 bases, leaving 6 bases of the junction unmatched. This CDR3 region has 16 residues.

The V and J genes are TRBV5-1 and TRBJ1-1, with 9 positions matching TRBD1. From germline, CDR1 is SGHRS and CDR2 YFSETQ. The CDR3 covers 13 residues. V trimming: 0 bases; J trimming: 6 bases; junction bases outside the gene matches: 0. The chain's CDR3 is CASSLGQGAEAFF. The CDR3 bases are TGCGCCAGCAGCTTGGGACAGGGGGCTGAAGCTTTCTTT.

The chain joins TRBV28 to TRBJ2-7; no reliable D call. The ends were cut back, 6 bases at V and 0 bases at J, with 12 bases in the middle. The CDR3 spans 14 residues. Germline V gene lookup returns CDR1 MDHEN and CDR2 SYDVKM. In DNA form, the CDR3 reads TGTGCCAGCAGCTCCGGTTACAGCTCCTACGAGCAGTACTTC. Protein sequence: CASSSGYSSYEQYF.

The count of this clone is one. The chain recombines TRBV10-3 with TRBJ2-2; the match to TRBD2 covers 9 bases. The V and J ends lost 4 bases and 5 bases, in that order; junction bases with no gene match: 5. CDR1 and CDR2 (germline): ENHRY, SYGVKD. The CDR3 has 15 amino acids. The CDR3 here is CAISGGLAGTGELFF. Here the CDR3 DNA reads TGTGCCATCAGTGGGGGGCTAGCGGGGACCGGGGAGCTGTTTTTT.

The chain combines TRBV19 with TRBJ2-2, with 7 bases matching TRBD1. V lost 3 bases, J lost 6 bases, and 4 bases stayed unmatched. This CDR3 has 14 amino acids. CDR1 LNHDA and CDR2 SQIVND come from the germline V gene (reference sequence). The CDR3 coding sequence is TGTGCCAGTAGTATCGAAACAGGGGCCGGGGAGCTGTTTTTT. Its translation: CASSIETGAGELFF.

The rearrangement links TRBV10-3 to TRBJ1-5; possible D gene TRBD1, 5 bases. V lost 7 bases and J lost 3, with 10 bases in between. Looked up from germline, CDR1 is ENHRY and CDR2 is SYGVKD. This CDR3 region has 13 residues. The chain's CDR3 is CAITRDSNQPQHF. The CDR3 region has the DNA TGTGCCATCACCAGGGACTCCAATCAGCCCCAGCATTTT.